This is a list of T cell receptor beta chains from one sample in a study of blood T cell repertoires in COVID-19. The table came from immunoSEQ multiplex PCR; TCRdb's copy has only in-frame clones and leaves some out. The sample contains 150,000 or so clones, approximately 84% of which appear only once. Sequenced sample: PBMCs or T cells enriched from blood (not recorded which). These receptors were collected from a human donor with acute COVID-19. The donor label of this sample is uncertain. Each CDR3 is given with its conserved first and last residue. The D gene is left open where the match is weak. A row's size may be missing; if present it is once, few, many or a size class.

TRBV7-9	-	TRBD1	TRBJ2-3	CASSGPGQSTDTQYF	TGTGCCAGCAGCGGTCCGGGACAGAGCACAGATACGCAGTATTTT
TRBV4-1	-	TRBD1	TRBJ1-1	CASSQESRQGPEAFF	TGCGCCAGCAGCCAAGAGTCAAGACAGGGACCTGAAGCTTTCTTT
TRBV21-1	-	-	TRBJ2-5	CASSRGETQYF	TGTGCCAGCAGCAGAGGAGAGACCCAGTACTTC
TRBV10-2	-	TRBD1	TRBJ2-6	CASIRGTGGVGANVLTF	TGCGCCAGCATCCGCGGGACAGGGGGCGTTGGGGCCAACGTCCTGACTTTC
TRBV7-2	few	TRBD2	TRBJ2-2	CASSPRLAGITGELFF	TGTGCCAGCAGCCCCCGACTAGCGGGGATCACCGGGGAGCTGTTTTTT
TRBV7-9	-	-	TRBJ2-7	CASSSGEQYF	TGTGCCAGCAGCTCGGGCGAGCAGTACTTC
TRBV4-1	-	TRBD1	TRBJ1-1	CASAKQGESTEAFF	TGCGCCAGCGCAAAACAGGGGGAGAGCACTGAAGCTTTCTTT
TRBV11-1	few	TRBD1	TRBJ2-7	CASSPDRVEQYF	TGTGCCAGCAGCCCGGACAGGGTGGAGCAGTACTTC
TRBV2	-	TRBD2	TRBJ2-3	CASRPGLAGSHSSTDTQYF	TGTGCCAGCAGACCCGGACTAGCGGGGTCTCATTCAAGCACAGATACGCAGTATTTT
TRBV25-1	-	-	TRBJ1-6	CASIVQGAGGSSPLHF	TGTGCCAGCATAGTACAGGGAGCTGGTGGAAGTTCACCCCTCCACTTT
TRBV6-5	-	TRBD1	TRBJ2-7	CASSSSGTVPLEQYF	TGTGCCAGCAGTTCCTCCGGGACAGTCCCTCTAGAGCAGTACTTC
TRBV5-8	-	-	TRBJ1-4	CASSLLELAATNEKLFF	TGTGCCAGCAGCTTGCTTGAACTTGCCGCAACTAATGAAAAACTGTTTTTT
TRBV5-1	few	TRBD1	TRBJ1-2	CASSSGQGNYGYTF	TGCGCCAGCAGCTCGGGACAGGGGAACTATGGCTACACCTTC
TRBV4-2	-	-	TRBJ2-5	CASSQGFQGGETQYF	TGTGCCAGCAGCCAAGGCTTCCAGGGGGGAGAGACCCAGTACTTC
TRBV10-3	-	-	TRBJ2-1	CAISWGVENEQFF	TGTGCCATCAGCTGGGGGGTAGAGAATGAGCAGTTCTTC
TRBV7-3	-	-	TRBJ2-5	CASSLNPGETQYF	TGTGCCAGCAGCTTAAACCCGGGGGAGACCCAGTACTTC
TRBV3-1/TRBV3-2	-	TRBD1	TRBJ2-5	CASSQDPGQAETQYF	TGTGCCAGCAGCCAAGATCCGGGACAGGCTGAGACCCAGTACTTC
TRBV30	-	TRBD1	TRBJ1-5	CAWSTGTGVRKFNQPQHF	TGTGCCTGGAGCACCGGGACAGGGGTCCGCAAATTCAATCAGCCCCAGCATTTT
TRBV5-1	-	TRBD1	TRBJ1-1	CASSLPRTGMNTEAFF	TGCGCCAGCAGCTTACCGCGGACAGGAATGAACACTGAAGCTTTCTTT
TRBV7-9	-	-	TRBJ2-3	CASSGAGTDTQYF	TGTGCCAGCAGCGGCGCGGGGACAGATACGCAGTATTTT
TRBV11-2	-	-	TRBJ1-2	CASSRVELGYTF	TGTGCCAGCAGCCGTGTTGAGCTTGGCTACACCTTC
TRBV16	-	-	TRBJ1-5	CASSQTAYQPQHF	TGTGCCAGCAGCCAGACAGCGTATCAGCCCCAGCATTTT
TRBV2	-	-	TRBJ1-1	CASSEVRVNTEAFF	TGTGCCAGCAGTGAAGTCAGGGTGAACACTGAAGCTTTCTTT
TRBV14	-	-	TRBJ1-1	CASSWQGNTEAFF	TGTGCCAGCTCTTGGCAGGGGAACACTGAAGCTTTCTTT
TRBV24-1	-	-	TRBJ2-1	CATSNRLYNEQFF	TGTGCCACCAGTAACCGACTCTACAATGAGCAGTTCTTC
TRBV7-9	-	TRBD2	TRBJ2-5	CASSPGTSGGETQYF	TGTGCCAGCAGCCCGGGGACTAGCGGGGGAGAGACCCAGTACTTC
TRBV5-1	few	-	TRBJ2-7	CASSLQGPEQYF	TGCGCCAGCAGCTTACAGGGCCCCGAGCAGTACTTC
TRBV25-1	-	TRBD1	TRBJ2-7	CASSGTGGWEQYF	TGTGCCAGCAGTGGGACAGGGGGCTGGGAGCAGTACTTC
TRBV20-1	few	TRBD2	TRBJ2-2	CSASTGGRIGELFF	TGCAGTGCTAGTACGGGGGGGCGTATCGGGGAGCTGTTTTTT
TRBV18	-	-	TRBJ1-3	CASSPPAVSSGNTIYF	TGTGCCAGCTCACCACCGGCCGTATCCTCTGGAAACACCATATATTTT
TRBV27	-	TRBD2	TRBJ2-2	CASSFRAGGRTGELFF	TGTGCCAGCAGTTTCAGAGCGGGGGGAAGGACCGGGGAGCTGTTTTTT
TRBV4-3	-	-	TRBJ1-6	CASSPGTPQTLHF	TGCGCCAGCAGCCCCGGGACACCCCAGACCCTCCACTTT
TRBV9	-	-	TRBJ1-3	CASSVTGLPGNTIYF	TGTGCCAGCAGCGTAACAGGGTTGCCTGGAAACACCATATATTTT
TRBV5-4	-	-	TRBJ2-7	CASSPTGTWAGEQYF	TGTGCCAGCAGCCCGACCGGGACATGGGCCGGCGAGCAGTACTTC
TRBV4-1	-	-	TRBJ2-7	CASSAGLGRYEQYF	TGCGCCAGCAGCGCCGGTTTGGGGAGGTACGAGCAGTACTTC
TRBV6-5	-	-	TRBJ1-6	CASKEGPRGQPLHF	TGTGCCAGCAAGGAGGGCCCAAGAGGGCAGCCCCTCCACTTT
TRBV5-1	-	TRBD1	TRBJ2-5	CASSLTGGAGETQYF	TGCGCCAGCAGCTTGACAGGGGGCGCGGGGGAGACCCAGTACTTC
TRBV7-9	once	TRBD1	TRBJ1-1	CASSPTGGGTEAFF	TGTGCCAGCAGTCCTACAGGGGGCGGGACTGAAGCTTTCTTT